This TCR beta chain was recorded in a study of radiotherapy plus CTLA-4 blockade in lung cancer (dated by TCRdb to between 2018 and 2020). About the investigation overall: Objective responses were observed in 18% of enrolled patients, and disease control was achieved in around 30%. Study-level results and caveats: Early dynamic changes in blood T cell clones, together with increased serum interferon-beta after radiation, were reported as the strongest predictors of response. After treatment with radiotherapy and ipilimumab, TCR clones that came from tumors expanded in the peripheral blood.

With respect to this clone: What antigen it recognizes has not been identified. The record has no base qualities; no much larger clone is one base away.

In this study, focal radiation therapy paired with CTLA-4 blockade (ipilimumab) was tested in patients who had chemo-refractory metastatic non-small-cell lung cancer. V and J are trimmed by 6 bases and 0 bases, and the gene matches miss 4 bases of the junction. The CDR3 covers 15 residues, taking in both the cysteine and the phenylalanine. Of all the DNA, just the CDR3 is kept, 45 bases in frame from base 1. CDR1 is given as WSHSY and CDR2 as SAAADI, both from the germline V gene. The library was made by the immunoSEQ multiplex PCR assay. Imported from immuneACCESS, the table was reduced by TCRdb to in-frame sequences with V and J called. These copies leave out some clones; in studies compared against another copy, an unresolved V gene accounts for under half, and the cause of the remainder is not known. The sample includes approximately 69,000 clones, with 78% observed a single time. The ten largest clonotypes hold 7% to 7.5% of the sample.

The source of this sequence is a human donor with non-small cell lung cancer who had a complete response to radiotherapy plus ipilimumab. In this chain, TRBV10-2 is recombined with TRBJ2-2, with 7 central nucleotides matching TRBD2. The source was peripheral blood, collected from a patient treated with radiotherapy plus ipilimumab. The DNA sequence follows: TGCGCCAGCAGATTGGGGGGGTCGAACACCGGGGAGCTGTTTTTT. It specifies CASRLGGSNTGELFF.